The rows below give T cell receptor beta chains drawn from one sample of a study of Ad26.COV2.S vaccination and SARS-CoV-2 variants. The assay was immunoSEQ multiplex PCR, and TCRdb's table has in-frame clones only and misses some. The table shows approximately 500,000 clones, with around nine tenths occurring only once. The sample here was peripheral blood, taken in a trial of Ad26.COV2.S vaccine versus placebo. These TCRs come from a person aged 18-60 years who received the Ad26.COV2.S COVID-19 vaccine or a placebo. The CDR3 runs from the conserved cysteine through the conserved F or W. The order of the fields is CDR3 DNA, CDR3 protein, clone size, D gene, V gene, J gene. A D gene is named only where the DNA matches it firmly. Only part of the rows carry a size: once, few, many, or a class if the clone is expanded.

cdr3_nt: TGTGCCAGCAGTTGGGTAAAGATCTACAATGAGCAGTTCTTC
cdr3_aa: CASSWVKIYNEQFF
clone_size: -
d_call: -
v_call: TRBV6-2/TRBV6-3
j_call: TRBJ2-1

cdr3_nt: TGTGCCAGCAGCGTAGCTGGTACAGGGCGGACTGAAGCTTTCTTT
cdr3_aa: CASSVAGTGRTEAFF
clone_size: -
d_call: -
v_call: TRBV9
j_call: TRBJ1-1

cdr3_nt: TGTGCCAGCCGGGGGAGGGCCGAGGGCGGGGAGCTGTTTTTT
cdr3_aa: CASRGRAEGGELFF
clone_size: -
d_call: TRBD2
v_call: TRBV3-1/TRBV3-2
j_call: TRBJ2-2

cdr3_nt: TGCGCCAGCAGCTTGGTAGGGGACAATGAAGAGACCCAGTACTTC
cdr3_aa: CASSLVGDNEETQYF
clone_size: -
d_call: -
v_call: TRBV5-1
j_call: TRBJ2-5

cdr3_nt: TGTGCCAGCAGTGAAGGGGGCAATGAGCAGTTCTTC
cdr3_aa: CASSEGGNEQFF
clone_size: -
d_call: -
v_call: TRBV2
j_call: TRBJ2-1

cdr3_nt: TGTGCCATCAGTCGTCCGCTCGGGGAGACCCAGTACTTC
cdr3_aa: CAISRPLGETQYF
clone_size: -
d_call: -
v_call: TRBV10-3
j_call: TRBJ2-5

cdr3_nt: TGTGCCAGCAGTGAAACAGGGGGTGGCGGTCAGCCCCAGCATTTT
cdr3_aa: CASSETGGGGQPQHF
clone_size: -
d_call: TRBD1
v_call: TRBV6-1
j_call: TRBJ1-5

cdr3_nt: TGTGCCAGCAGTTTATTTTGGGGGACGACAAGCACAGATACGCAGTATTTT
cdr3_aa: CASSLFWGTTSTDTQYF
clone_size: -
d_call: -
v_call: TRBV27
j_call: TRBJ2-3

cdr3_nt: TGTGCCAGCAGTCAACCCCCGGGACAGGGGAGGTACAATGAGCAGTTCTTC
cdr3_aa: CASSQPPGQGRYNEQFF
clone_size: -
d_call: TRBD1
v_call: TRBV27
j_call: TRBJ2-1

cdr3_nt: TGCGCCAGCAGCTTAGAGGGGCGAGAGCAGTACTTC
cdr3_aa: CASSLEGREQYF
clone_size: -
d_call: -
v_call: TRBV5-1
j_call: TRBJ2-7

cdr3_nt: TGTGCCAGCACTAGGGACCCCCTCAGCTCCTACAATGAGCAGTTCTTC
cdr3_aa: CASTRDPLSSYNEQFF
clone_size: -
d_call: -
v_call: TRBV2
j_call: TRBJ2-1

cdr3_nt: TGTGCCAGCAGCCCCCGACAGGGGGAAGAGACCCAGTACTTC
cdr3_aa: CASSPRQGEETQYF
clone_size: -
d_call: TRBD1
v_call: TRBV5-4
j_call: TRBJ2-5

cdr3_nt: TGTGCCAGCAGGTCTTCGGGGGCGAATCAGCCCCAGCATTTT
cdr3_aa: CASRSSGANQPQHF
clone_size: -
d_call: -
v_call: TRBV28
j_call: TRBJ1-5

cdr3_nt: TGTGCCAGCAGTTTCGCCGTCGGTGTTGGCAATCAGCCCCAGCATTTT
cdr3_aa: CASSFAVGVGNQPQHF
clone_size: -
d_call: -
v_call: TRBV28
j_call: TRBJ1-5

cdr3_nt: TGTGCCAGCAGCTTAGATTTTAGGGCAGGGGCCTCTGAAAAACTGTTTTTT
cdr3_aa: CASSLDFRAGASEKLFF
clone_size: -
d_call: -
v_call: TRBV7-2
j_call: TRBJ1-4

cdr3_nt: TGTGCCACCAGTGATGGTACGAGGGACTATGACAATGAGCAGTTCTTC
cdr3_aa: CATSDGTRDYDNEQFF
clone_size: -
d_call: TRBD2
v_call: TRBV24-1
j_call: TRBJ2-1

cdr3_nt: TGCGCCAGCAGCTTGGCTGTGGGGGGCCCGGAAGGATTCCAGCATTTT
cdr3_aa: CASSLAVGGPEGFQHF
clone_size: -
d_call: -
v_call: TRBV5-1
j_call: TRBJ1-5

cdr3_nt: TGTGCCAGTAGACCACAGGGATTCTCTGGAAACACCATATATTTT
cdr3_aa: CASRPQGFSGNTIYF
clone_size: -
d_call: -
v_call: TRBV19
j_call: TRBJ1-3

cdr3_nt: TGTGCCAGCAGCGCGGACAGCACTAACTATGGCTACACCTTC
cdr3_aa: CASSADSTNYGYTF
clone_size: few
d_call: -
v_call: TRBV7-3
j_call: TRBJ1-2

cdr3_nt: TGTGCCAGCAGCTTACGAGAACTGAACACTGAAGCTTTCTTT
cdr3_aa: CASSLRELNTEAFF
clone_size: -
d_call: -
v_call: TRBV7-9
j_call: TRBJ1-1

cdr3_nt: TGTGCCAGCAGCCTACTAGTCCCGAACTACGAGCAGTACTTC
cdr3_aa: CASSLLVPNYEQYF
clone_size: -
d_call: -
v_call: TRBV5-6
j_call: TRBJ2-7

cdr3_nt: TGTGCTAGTGGCGGAGTGGCAGGAGAGGGTCCAGTGGGGACTGAAGCTTTCTTT
cdr3_aa: CASGGVAGEGPVGTEAFF
clone_size: -
d_call: -
v_call: TRBV12-5
j_call: TRBJ1-1

cdr3_nt: TGTGCCTGGAGAGGCGGTGGCCAGGGCCCCCATAGGCAGTTCTTC
cdr3_aa: CAWRGGGQGPHRQFF
clone_size: -
d_call: -
v_call: TRBV30
j_call: TRBJ2-1

cdr3_nt: TGTGCCACCAGTGATTCCGGAGTGGGTAACACCGGGGAGCTGTTTTTT
cdr3_aa: CATSDSGVGNTGELFF
clone_size: once
d_call: -
v_call: TRBV24-1
j_call: TRBJ2-2

cdr3_nt: TGTGCCTGGAGTGGGCCGCGCGGCCTAGCTGAAGCTTTCTTT
cdr3_aa: CAWSGPRGLAEAFF
clone_size: -
d_call: -
v_call: TRBV30
j_call: TRBJ1-1

cdr3_nt: TGTGCCAGCAGCTTATCGACAGGGGTAGAAGGCTACACCTTC
cdr3_aa: CASSLSTGVEGYTF
clone_size: -
d_call: TRBD1
v_call: TRBV11-2
j_call: TRBJ1-2

cdr3_nt: TGTGCCAGCGGACCAAAGCAGTACTTC
cdr3_aa: CASGPKQYF
clone_size: few
d_call: -
v_call: TRBV28
j_call: TRBJ2-7

cdr3_nt: TGTGCCAGCAGCTCGGGCGGGAGTAGGACAGATACGCAGTATTTT
cdr3_aa: CASSSGGSRTDTQYF
clone_size: once
d_call: TRBD2
v_call: TRBV7-3
j_call: TRBJ2-3

cdr3_nt: TGTGCCAGCAGCGTCGCAGGCCCTACCAGCGGGGAGCTGTTTTTT
cdr3_aa: CASSVAGPTSGELFF
clone_size: -
d_call: -
v_call: TRBV9
j_call: TRBJ2-2

cdr3_nt: TGTGCCAGCAGTTCCCCGGGACGGATGAACACTGAAGCTTTCTTT
cdr3_aa: CASSSPGRMNTEAFF
clone_size: -
d_call: -
v_call: TRBV28
j_call: TRBJ1-1

cdr3_nt: TGTGCCAGTAGTATAGTCCGGGGTTGGCAGTTCTTC
cdr3_aa: CASSIVRGWQFF
clone_size: -
d_call: -
v_call: TRBV19
j_call: TRBJ2-1

cdr3_nt: TGTGCCAGCAGTTTGGGTCATGTGTGGGGGGCACAGGAGACCCAGTACTTC
cdr3_aa: CASSLGHVWGAQETQYF
clone_size: -
d_call: -
v_call: TRBV28
j_call: TRBJ2-5

cdr3_nt: TGTGCCAGCAGCCAAGTCACTTATAAGCAGTATTTT
cdr3_aa: CASSQVTYKQYF
clone_size: -
d_call: -
v_call: TRBV3-1/TRBV3-2
j_call: TRBJ2-3

cdr3_nt: TGTGCCAGCGCGCGCGGGACAACCCCAGATACGCAGTATTTT
cdr3_aa: CASARGTTPDTQYF
clone_size: -
d_call: -
v_call: TRBV28
j_call: TRBJ2-3

cdr3_nt: TGCAGCGTTGGGGGCTCTTTCTTT
cdr3_aa: CSVGGSFF
clone_size: -
d_call: -
v_call: TRBV29-1
j_call: TRBJ1-1

cdr3_nt: TGTGCCACCAGTGACCCGATGGGGACCTGGGGGGAGACCCAGTACTTC
cdr3_aa: CATSDPMGTWGETQYF
clone_size: -
d_call: -
v_call: TRBV24-1
j_call: TRBJ2-5

cdr3_nt: TGTGCCAGCAGCTCGGACAGCTCCTATAATTCACCCCTCCACTTT
cdr3_aa: CASSSDSSYNSPLHF
clone_size: once
d_call: -
v_call: TRBV7-2
j_call: TRBJ1-6

cdr3_nt: TGTGCCAGCAGCGTAGCGGACGGCAAGGAATATGGCTACACCTTC
cdr3_aa: CASSVADGKEYGYTF
clone_size: -
d_call: -
v_call: TRBV9
j_call: TRBJ1-2

cdr3_nt: TGTGCCAGCAGCCCCAGGGGAGCCTACAACTATGGCTACACCTTC
cdr3_aa: CASSPRGAYNYGYTF
clone_size: -
d_call: -
v_call: TRBV5-4
j_call: TRBJ1-2

cdr3_nt: TGCAGCGTAGGAGGGGACAGGGGGCGGGAGACCCAGTACTTC
cdr3_aa: CSVGGDRGRETQYF
clone_size: -
d_call: TRBD1
v_call: TRBV29-1
j_call: TRBJ2-5

cdr3_nt: TGTGCCAGCAGCCGGGACGGCAGCTCCTACAATGAGCAGTTCTTC
cdr3_aa: CASSRDGSSYNEQFF
clone_size: -
d_call: -
v_call: TRBV7-9
j_call: TRBJ2-1

cdr3_nt: TGTGCCATCAGTGAGCCCTACCGGGGGTCATCCTACGAGCAGTACTTC
cdr3_aa: CAISEPYRGSSYEQYF
clone_size: few
d_call: -
v_call: TRBV10-3
j_call: TRBJ2-7

cdr3_nt: TGCGCCAGCAGCTTCTATTTCCCCCAAGGGGGGGGTTCCTACAATGAGCAGTTCTTC
cdr3_aa: CASSFYFPQGGGSYNEQFF
clone_size: -
d_call: -
v_call: TRBV5-1
j_call: TRBJ2-1

cdr3_nt: TGCGCCAGCAGCTTGGTAGGGGCGGGCCTCAATGAGCAGTTCTTC
cdr3_aa: CASSLVGAGLNEQFF
clone_size: -
d_call: -
v_call: TRBV5-1
j_call: TRBJ2-1

cdr3_nt: TGTGCCTGGAGTGCCCCCGGGGGCAATCAGCCCCAGCATTTT
cdr3_aa: CAWSAPGGNQPQHF
clone_size: -
d_call: -
v_call: TRBV30
j_call: TRBJ1-5

cdr3_nt: TGTGCCAGCAGCTTAATGGCAGGGAGCGAGCAGTACTTC
cdr3_aa: CASSLMAGSEQYF
clone_size: -
d_call: -
v_call: TRBV7-3
j_call: TRBJ2-7

cdr3_nt: TGTGCCAGCAGCTTAGGGGGTCGGGCAGATACGCAGTATTTT
cdr3_aa: CASSLGGRADTQYF
clone_size: -
d_call: -
v_call: TRBV7-8
j_call: TRBJ2-3

cdr3_nt: TGCAGCGTTGAAGCGACAGGGTGGCGGGAGACCCAGTACTTC
cdr3_aa: CSVEATGWRETQYF
clone_size: -
d_call: TRBD1
v_call: TRBV29-1
j_call: TRBJ2-5

cdr3_nt: TGTGCCAGCAGCCCGGGGAGAACCAGCTACGAGCAGTACTTC
cdr3_aa: CASSPGRTSYEQYF
clone_size: -
d_call: -
v_call: TRBV11-2
j_call: TRBJ2-7

cdr3_nt: TGTGCCAGCAGCCCCTGGGCGGGTCAGGATGAAAAACTGTTTTTT
cdr3_aa: CASSPWAGQDEKLFF
clone_size: -
d_call: -
v_call: TRBV3-1/TRBV3-2
j_call: TRBJ1-4

cdr3_nt: TGTGCCAGCAGTTTGGCCTCACGAGGGCGCACCATATATTTT
cdr3_aa: CASSLASRGRTIYF
clone_size: -
d_call: -
v_call: TRBV28
j_call: TRBJ1-3

cdr3_nt: TGTGCCAGCATCCAAGCGGGACATTTGTACTTC
cdr3_aa: CASIQAGHLYF
clone_size: -
d_call: -
v_call: TRBV28
j_call: TRBJ2-7

cdr3_nt: TGTGCCAGCAGCGTAGCAGATTCCGGGGAGCTGTTTTTT
cdr3_aa: CASSVADSGELFF
clone_size: few
d_call: -
v_call: TRBV9
j_call: TRBJ2-2

cdr3_nt: TGCGCCAGCAGCCAAGTAGTTGTCGGCCGGGCAGACAACAATGATGAGCAGTTCTTC
cdr3_aa: CASSQVVVGRADNNDEQFF
clone_size: -
d_call: -
v_call: TRBV4-3
j_call: TRBJ2-1